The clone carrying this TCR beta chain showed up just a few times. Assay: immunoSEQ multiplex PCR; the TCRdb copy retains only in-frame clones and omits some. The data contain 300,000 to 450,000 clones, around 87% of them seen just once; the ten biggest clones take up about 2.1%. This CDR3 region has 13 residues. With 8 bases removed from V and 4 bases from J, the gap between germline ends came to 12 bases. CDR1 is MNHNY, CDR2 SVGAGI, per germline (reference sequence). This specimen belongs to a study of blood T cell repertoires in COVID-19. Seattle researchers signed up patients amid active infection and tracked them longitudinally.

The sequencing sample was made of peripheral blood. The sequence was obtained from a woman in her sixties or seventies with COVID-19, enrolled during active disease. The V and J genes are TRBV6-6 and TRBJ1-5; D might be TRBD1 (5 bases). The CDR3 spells CASLGVSNQPQHF. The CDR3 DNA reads TGTGCCAGCCTAGGGGTTTCGAATCAGCCCCAGCATTTT.